This entry lists 22 T cell receptor beta chains sequenced from one sample in a study of T-cell reconstitution after alpha-beta-depleted transplantation in children. For TCRbeta, the library was prepared with unique molecular identifiers. MiXCR was run by TCRdb on the PCR reads, yielding one entry per CDR3 protein. The table shows hundreds of thousands of distinct CDR3 sequences, with roughly 18% occurring only once. The sequencing used PBMCs, mostly from graft donor cells, collected 360 days after TCRalphabeta/CD19-depleted stem cell transplant. These receptors all come from a male patient aged 2 to 10 who had a stem cell transplant for acute lymphoblastic leukemia, so the T cells may come from the graft donor.

The chain is built from TRBV12-3 or TRBV12-4 and TRBJ2-7, with D possibly matching TRBD1 (8 bases). The CDR3 has 15 residues. V was shortened by 6 bases and J by 6 bases, with 21 bases between the two germline ends. CDR3 sequence reads: CASRSGGGSGSEQYF. The CDR3 coding sequence is TGTGCCAGCAGATCAGGGGGCGGGAGTGGGAGCGAGCAGTACTTC.

V gene TRBV7-2 combines with J gene TRBJ2-1, with unresolved D. The length of the CDR3 is 15 residues. Trimming shortened V by 1 base and J by 8 bases, and 15 bases separated the two germline ends. Germline V gives CDR1 SGHTA, CDR2 FQGNSA. The CDR3 spells CASSLEGRVVDEQFF. The CDR3 DNA follows: TGTGCCAGCAGCTTAGAAGGCCGGGTAGTCGATGAGCAGTTCTTC.

This clonotype was detected only a few times. A read error may be the cause here, since a much bigger clone is one base away. The rearrangement links TRBV5-1 to TRBJ1-1; D not resolved. V shed 0 bases and J shed 3 bases, with 3 bases lying between them. Germline V CDR1 and CDR2: SGHRS, YFSETQ. The CDR3 runs 12 residues. CDR3 DNA sequence: TGCGCCAGCAGCTTGGAAGACACTGAAGCTTTCTTT. Residues: CASSLEDTEAFF.

The rearrangement links TRBV27 to TRBJ2-7; TRBD2 might be the D (6 bases). In germline, CDR1 is MNHEY, CDR2 SMNVEV (reference sequence). CDR3 size: 15 residues. Deletions cut 1 base from V and 2 bases from J, with 12 bases between. The CDR3 sequence is CASSLYPGDAYEQYF. For the CDR3, the DNA is TGTGCCAGCAGTTTATATCCGGGAGATGCCTACGAGCAGTACTTC.

This chain connects TRBV4-1 to TRBJ2-5, with D possibly being TRBD2 (6 bases). Trimming removed 2 bases at V and 4 bases at J, with 14 bases between. The CDR3 runs to 15 residues. Germline V gives CDR1 MGHRA, CDR2 YSYEKL. The DNA for the CDR3 is TGCGCCAGCAGCCAAACGTTTGCGGGATCAGAGACCCAGTACTTC. Encoded protein: CASSQTFAGSETQYF.

The rearrangement links TRBV29-1 to TRBJ2-7; no clear D gene. Trimming removed 0 bases from V and 3 bases from J, with 9 bases in between. The CDR3 length is 13 residues. In germline, CDR1 is SQVTM, CDR2 ANQGSEA. As DNA, the CDR3 is TGCAGCGTTGAAGATCAGTCGGACTACGAGCAGTACTTC. This translates into CSVEDQSDYEQYF.

This chain joins TRBV5-1 and TRBJ2-6; D may be TRBD2 (5 bases). CDR1 SGHRS and CDR2 YFSETQ come from the germline V gene. The CDR3 extends over 17 amino acids. The V end was cut by 0 bases, the J end by 2 bases, with 12 bases between. CDR3 DNA: TGCGCCAGCAGCTTGGAAGGAGGTCGGCCTGGGGCCAACGTCCTGACTTTC. As protein: CASSLEGGRPGANVLTF.

This clonotype was counted between two and nine times. The chain recombines TRBV5-1 with TRBJ2-1; perhaps TRBD2 as D (6 bases). The length of the CDR3 is 17 residues. Deletions cut 4 bases from V and 5 bases from J, with 22 bases between. Germline CDR1 reads SGHRS; CDR2 reads YFSETQ. The CDR3: CASSRGTSLSGNNEQFF. The CDR3 coding sequence is TGCGCCAGCAGCCGCGGGACCTCGCTCTCGGGTAACAATGAGCAGTTCTTC. The full variable domain, its missing parts supplied by reference TRBV5-1 and TRBJ2-1, is KAGVTQTPRYLIKTRGQQVTLSCSPISGHRSVSWYQQTPGQGLQFLFEYFSETQRNKGNFPGRFSGRQFSNSRSEMNVSTLELGDSALYLCASSRGTSLSGNNEQFFGPGTRLTVL.

This rearrangement joins TRBV12-3 or TRBV12-4 to TRBJ2-7; D unclear. CDR3 size: 12 residues. Trimming shortened V by 5 bases and J by 4 bases, and 9 bases separated the two germline ends. The CDR3 protein is CASSKTTYEQYF. CDR3 DNA sequence: TGTGCCAGCAGTAAAACGACATACGAGCAGTACTTC.

The chain carries TRBV7-8 and TRBJ2-3; D is undetermined. Germline V gives CDR1 SGHVS, CDR2 FQNEAQ. The V end was cut by 5 bases, the J end by 4 bases, with 16 bases between. This CDR3 comprises 15 residues. The CDR3 bases are TGTGCCAGCAGCCTTTACACGACATCCCCAGATACGCAGTATTTT. Residues: CASSLYTTSPDTQYF. Using reference TRBV7-8 and TRBJ2-3 for the parts outside the CDR3, the full variable domain is GAGVSQSPRYKVAKRGQDVALRCDPISGHVSLFWYQQALGQGPEFLTYFQNEAQLDKSGLPSDRFFAERPEGSVSTLKIQRTQQEDSAVYLCASSLYTTSPDTQYFGPGTRLTVL.

This clonotype showed up just a few times. The gene calls are TRBV12-3 or TRBV12-4 and TRBJ2-7; a weak D match, TRBD1 (5 bases). The V end was cut by 8 bases, the J end by 7 bases, with 12 bases between. The CDR3 covers 11 residues. The CDR3 nucleotides read TGTGCCAGCGTTCAGGGATGGGAGCAGTACTTC. This codes for CASVQGWEQYF.

The rearrangement joins TRBV5-1 to TRBJ1-4; weak D call: TRBD1 (5 bases). The V end was cut by 1 base, the J end by 1 base, with 8 bases between. The CDR3 loop spans 15 amino acids. From germline, CDR1 is SGHRS and CDR2 YFSETQ. DNA for the CDR3: TGCGCCAGCAGCTTGATGACAGAAACTAATGAAAAACTGTTTTTT. Its protein is CASSLMTETNEKLFF.

This clonotype was picked up many times. The chain links TRBV21-1 to TRBJ1-1; TRBD1, the table's D call, was not compared with the DNA. TRBV21-1 is assigned pseudogene status. This CDR3 is built from 16 residues. CDR3 in amino acids: CASSKDSGQKGTEAFF. The CDR3 bases are TGTGCCAGCAGCAAAGACAGCGGACAGAAGGGCACTGAAGCTTTCTTT.

This sequence joins TRBV14 and TRBJ2-7, with 11 positions matching TRBD2. Looked up from germline, CDR1 is SGHDN and CDR2 is FVKESK. J gave up 0 bases and V 4 bases, and 8 bases lay outside the gene matches. This CDR3 has 17 residues. CDR3: CASSRYETSGVSYEQYF. The CDR3 DNA reads as TGTGCCAGCAGCCGATATGAGACTAGCGGGGTCTCCTACGAGCAGTACTTC.

This clonotype was seen a handful of times. The rearrangement joins TRBV20-1 to TRBJ1-5; D is undetermined. Deletions cut 6 bases from V and 4 bases from J, with 10 bases between. The germline gives CDR1 DFQATT, CDR2 SNEGSKA (reference sequence). This CDR3 has 12 residues. The CDR3 protein is CSAKPGNQPQHF. The CDR3, as DNA: TGCAGTGCCAAGCCGGGGAATCAGCCCCAGCATTTT.

The V call is TRBV7-9, the J call TRBJ1-2; no clear D gene. V shed 3 bases and J shed 8 bases, with 16 bases lying between them. The germline V gene encodes CDR1 SEHNR and CDR2 FQNEAQ (reference sequence). The CDR3 is made up of 14 amino acids. CDR3 DNA: TGTGCCAGCAGCTTTTTGAGACGGATAGCCGGCTACACCTTC. Translating it yields CASSFLRRIAGYTF.

The chain joins TRBV6-5 to TRBJ2-7; D possibly corresponds to TRBD1 (6 bases). The CDR3 totals 15 residues. The V gene's germline CDR1 is MNHEY and CDR2 SVGAGI. V was shortened by 0 bases and J by 1 base, with 10 bases between the two germline ends. For the CDR3, the DNA is TGTGCCAGCAGTTACTCGGGGACAAATTCCTACGAGCAGTACTTC. This sequence encodes CASSYSGTNSYEQYF.

This clonotype was observed a few times. The chain joins TRBV19 to TRBJ2-1; D remains unclear. V dropped 5 bases and J dropped 5 bases, with 4 bases sitting between them. The germline gives CDR1 LNHDA, CDR2 SQIVND (reference sequence). The CDR3 has 11 residues. CDR3 DNA sequence: TGTGCCAGTAGTTGGGACAATGAGCAGTTCTTC. It is translated as CASSWDNEQFF.

As DNA, the CDR3 is TGCAGCGTGGCCGGGACAGCCTCTGGCGAGCAGTACTTC. It is translated as CSVAGTASGEQYF. J is TRBJ2-7 and V is TRBV29-1, with 7 positions matching TRBD1. The V segment lost 6 bases and the J segment 6 bases; nucleotides outside the gene matches: 11. Germline CDR1 and CDR2: SQVTM and ANQGSEA. This CDR3 comprises 13 residues.

The chain couples TRBV6-5 to TRBJ1-1, with 7 bases aligning to TRBD1. V lost 2 bases and J lost 0; bases outside the gene matches: 9. This CDR3 region has 17 residues. Germline CDR1 reads MNHEY; CDR2 reads SVGAGI. This CDR3 is CASSYDLSGTVNTEAFF. CDR3 sequence (DNA): TGTGCCAGCAGTTACGACCTTTCCGGGACAGTGAACACTGAAGCTTTCTTT.

V gene TRBV7-9 combines with J gene TRBJ2-2; D is undetermined. This CDR3 contains 16 residues. CDR1 is SEHNR, CDR2 FQNEAQ, per germline (reference sequence). V lost 4 bases to trimming and J lost 0 bases, with 12 bases between them. The CDR3 loop is CASSSDPFANTGELFF. The CDR3 DNA reads as TGTGCCAGCAGCTCCGACCCGTTCGCGAACACCGGGGAGCTGTTTTTT. The whole variable domain, filled in from reference TRBV7-9 and TRBJ2-2, reads DTGVSQNPRHKITKRGQNVTFRCDPISEHNRLYWYRQTLGQGPEFLTYFQNEAQLEKSRLLSDRFSAERPKGSFSTLEIQRTEQGDSAMYLCASSSDPFANTGELFFGEGSRLTVL.

This chain uses TRBV11-2 with TRBJ2-5; the match to TRBD1 covers 9 bases. CDR3 length: 14 amino acids. The germline gives CDR1 SGHAT, CDR2 FQNNGV. V was pared by 5 bases and J by 4 bases, with 5 bases of the junction left unmatched. This CDR3 reads CASSPWDRAETQYF. In DNA form, the CDR3 reads TGTGCCAGCAGCCCTTGGGACAGGGCAGAGACCCAGTACTTC.